The 18 T cell receptor beta chains presented below share a single source sample, sequenced in a study of cytomegalovirus exposure and HLA in healthy donors. Primers included in the PCR were 60 Vbeta and 13 Jbeta primers. Sequenced by immunoSEQ multiplex PCR; TCRdb stores in-frame clones only, minus some. The table lists around 210,000 clones, just under 80% of them singletons. The sample comprised PBMCs. Receptors originate from a boy between 10 and 17 years old in good health and CMV-seronegative.

The CDR3 DNA reads as TGCGCCAGCAGCTTGTTGAGACAGGGTTCTAGCACAGATACGCAGTATTTT. This codes for CASSLLRQGSSTDTQYF. The chain carries TRBV5-1 and TRBJ2-3, with 7 bases identical to TRBD1. The CDR3 consists of 17 residues. With V trimmed by 1 base and J by 0 bases, 8 bases remained unmatched. CDR1 and CDR2 (germline): SGHRS, YFSETQ.

The V and J genes are TRBV25-1 and TRBJ1-6; D uncertain. Germline V gene sequence: CDR1 MGHDK, CDR2 SYGVNS. CDR3 length: 16 residues. Deletions cut 6 bases from V and 9 bases from J, with 21 bases between. CDR3 sequence: CASSLAPRTRPSPLHF. The CDR3 DNA is TGTGCCAGCAGCCTGGCTCCGCGTACCAGGCCTTCACCCCTCCACTTT.

This chain links TRBV7-9 with TRBJ1-1; D remains unclear. The CDR3 covers 13 residues. With 7 bases removed from V and 1 base from J, the gap between germline ends came to 10 bases. Per the germline V gene, CDR1 is SEHNR and CDR2 is FQNEAQ (reference sequence). CDR3 residues: CASTAYPNTEAFF. The CDR3 region has the DNA TGTGCCAGCACCGCGTACCCGAACACTGAAGCTTTCTTT. The full variable domain, with the rest looked up from reference TRBV7-9 and TRBJ1-1, is DTGVSQNPRHKITKRGQNVTFRCDPISEHNRLYWYRQTLGQGPEFLTYFQNEAQLEKSRLLSDRFSAERPKGSFSTLEIQRTEQGDSAMYLCASTAYPNTEAFFGQGTRLTVV.

This clone was seen a few times. V usage is TRBV7-3 and J usage is TRBJ2-5; the D gene is possibly TRBD1 (5 bases). Germline assignment: CDR1 SGHTA and CDR2 FQGTGA. The CDR3 is 13 amino acids. V was trimmed by 4 bases and J by 4 bases, leaving 10 bases between them. The CDR3 bases are TGTGCCAGCAGCTCTAGGGGTAGAGAGACCCAGTACTTC. Its protein is CASSSRGRETQYF.

The J gene is TRBJ2-3, the V gene TRBV7-9; D is ambiguous. This CDR3 is built from 14 residues. The V gene's germline CDR1 is SEHNR and CDR2 FQNEAQ (reference sequence). The V gene lost 0 bases and the J gene lost 5 bases, with 9 bases spanning the gap. The CDR3 loop reads CASSLAQAVDTQYF. In DNA, the CDR3 is TGTGCCAGCAGCTTAGCGCAGGCAGTAGATACGCAGTATTTT.

The chain combines TRBV27 with TRBJ2-1; possible D gene TRBD1, 6 bases. The CDR3 length is 14 residues. CDR1 and CDR2 from the germline V gene are MNHEY and SMNVEV (reference sequence). V was trimmed by 5 bases and J by 7 bases, leaving 15 bases between them. The CDR3 region has the DNA TGTGCCAGCAGTCTAACGGGCGGACAGAATGAGCAGTTCTTC. It translates to CASSLTGGQNEQFF.

The V call is TRBV30, the J call TRBJ1-2; TRBD1 aligns across 8 bases. The CDR3 extends over 13 amino acids. After removal of 8 bases from V and 3 bases from J, the junction contained 8 bases not matched to a gene. Germline CDR1 reads GTSNPN; CDR2 reads SVGIG (reference sequence). As DNA, the CDR3 is TGTGCCCGAACACAGGGGGGAGACTATGGCTACACCTTC. It translates to CARTQGGDYGYTF.

In nucleotides, the CDR3 is TGCAGCGTTGTCTACAGGGGAACGAACACTGAAGCTTTCTTT. It specifies CSVVYRGTNTEAFF. The chain couples TRBV29-1 to TRBJ1-1, with 7 bases that match TRBD1. V trimming: 4 bases; J trimming: 1 base; junction bases outside the gene matches: 6. CDR1 is SQVTM and CDR2 is ANQGSEA in the germline V gene. The CDR3 runs to 14 residues.

In its sample, this clone was seen a few times. The rearrangement links TRBV6-5 to TRBJ1-2, with no clear D. The CDR3 runs to 14 residues. The germline CDR1 and CDR2 sequences are MNHEY and SVGAGI. V gave up 2 bases and J gave up 3 bases, with 10 bases separating them. The CDR3 here is CASSYRREDYGYTF. DNA of the CDR3: TGTGCCAGCAGTTACCGGAGGGAGGACTATGGCTACACCTTC.

The V and J genes are TRBV29-1 and TRBJ1-1; no firm D call. CDR1 SQVTM and CDR2 ANQGSEA come from the germline V gene. The V gene lost 7 bases and the J gene lost 1 base, with 7 bases spanning the gap. The CDR3 has 11 residues. This CDR3 reads CSGRGNTEAFF. The CDR3 nucleotides read TGCAGCGGGCGGGGGAACACTGAAGCTTTCTTT.

CDR3 amino acids: CASSPLGPTGELFF. Written as DNA, the CDR3 is TGTGCCAGCAGCCCCCTGGGCCCCACCGGGGAGCTGTTTTTT. The chain recombines TRBV5-4 with TRBJ2-2; D uncertain. The CDR3 contains 14 residues. Deletions cut 4 bases from V and 4 bases from J, with 11 bases between. The germline V gene encodes CDR1 SGHNT and CDR2 YYREEE (reference sequence).

This clone was observed a few times. The genes are TRBV7-8 and TRBJ2-5; 11 bases are a match to TRBD2. The J call may be faulty, since TRBJ2-7 better matches the DNA end. The CDR3 length is 15 residues. Germline assignment: CDR1 SGHVS and CDR2 FQNEAQ. The CDR3 here is CASSSGTSGTYEQYF. The CDR3 DNA reads TGTGCCAGCAGCTCCGGGACTAGCGGTACCTACGAGCAGTACTTC.

This clone was counted a single time. This sequence joins TRBV4-1 and TRBJ2-5, with TRBD2 as a possible D gene (5 bases). V lost 0 bases, J lost 4 bases, and 12 bases lay in between. There are 15 residues in the CDR3. Per germline, CDR1 MGHRA and CDR2 YSYEKL. The DNA of the CDR3 is TGCGCCAGCAGCCAAGATCTTAGCGATGGAGAGACCCAGTACTTC. Protein sequence: CASSQDLSDGETQYF.

This chain uses TRBV11-2 with TRBJ1-2; 7 positions agree with TRBD1. The CDR3 has 17 residues. Germline V gives CDR1 SGHAT, CDR2 FQNNGV. The junction had 11 bases not matched to a gene; V was cut back by 3 bases and J by 1 base. CDR3 bases: TGTGCCAGCAGCTTGAGAAAACCGGGACAGCGTAACTATGGCTACACCTTC. It specifies CASSLRKPGQRNYGYTF.

This clone has just a few counts. The chain has TRBV30 and TRBJ1-6, with D possibly being TRBD1 (6 bases). CDR3 length: 14 residues. Germline values: CDR1 GTSNPN, CDR2 SVGIG (reference sequence). With 2 bases removed from V and 7 bases from J, the gap between germline ends came to 12 bases. Here the CDR3 reads CAWSYTGWNSPLHF. DNA of the CDR3: TGTGCCTGGAGTTATACAGGGTGGAATTCACCCCTCCACTTT.

This clone came up once. The V and J genes are TRBV9 and TRBJ2-1; no clear D gene. The CDR3 loop spans 13 amino acids. With 4 bases removed from V and 3 bases from J, the gap between germline ends came to 8 bases. CDR1 is SGDLS and CDR2 is YYNGEE in the germline V gene. CDR3 sequence reads: CASSPFRYNEQFF. The CDR3 nucleotides read TGTGCCAGCAGCCCTTTCCGCTACAATGAGCAGTTCTTC.

The V and J genes are TRBV7-9 and TRBJ1-1, with 9 bases aligning to TRBD1. Trimming at V came to 1 base and at J to 8 bases, leaving 5 bases not matched to a gene. The CDR3 has 14 residues. The germline CDR1 and CDR2 sequences are SEHNR and FQNEAQ (reference sequence). The CDR3, as DNA: TGTGCCAGCAGCTTAGGGGGACAGGGTCGCGAAGCTTTCTTT. The encoded protein is CASSLGGQGREAFF.

V gene TRBV7-8 combines with J gene TRBJ2-5; D is ambiguous. Germline CDR1 SGHVS, CDR2 FQNEAQ. The V and J ends lost 5 bases and 5 bases respectively, with 18 bases between them. The CDR3 sequence is 15 residues long. In nucleotides, the CDR3 is TGTGCCAGCAGCCCGCGTGGAGTCCGGTCGGAGACCCAGTACTTC. Translation: CASSPRGVRSETQYF.